What follows is one T cell receptor beta chain and its context. This sample is drawn from a study of blood T cell repertoires in COVID-19. In assigning cohorts, the study relied on participant-reported clinical history. Two negative PCRs, clearance, or symptom resolution were required of recovered Cohort 3 donors. Original data processing: Reference gene primer amplification gave estimated nucleated cell counts. Libraries were prepared by immunoSEQ multiplex PCR; TCRdb keeps only in-frame clonotypes and omits some of them. From that table come the V and J calls and clone size; the DNA was used to work out D and trimming. The sample contains 15,000 to 20,000 clones, approximately 88% of which appear only once. Sample: PBMCs or T cells enriched from blood (not recorded which). The TCR sequence derives from a young woman who had recovered from COVID-19.

The CDR3 loop reads CASSDQGNNEQFF. CDR3 DNA sequence: TGTGCCAGCAGCGACCAGGGTAACAATGAGCAGTTCTTC. The chain joins TRBV9 to TRBJ2-1, with D perhaps TRBD1 (5 bases). CDR1 and CDR2 (germline): SGDLS, YYNGEE. The CDR3 contains 13 residues. V was shortened by 3 bases and J by 5 bases, with 9 bases between the two germline ends.